The 12 T cell receptor beta chains given below trace back to one sample, sequenced in a study of blood T cell repertoires in COVID-19. The data were produced by immunoSEQ multiplex PCR, yet TCRdb's version contains in-frame clones alone and is incomplete. The sample shows tens of thousands of clones, about 80% of them seen only once. What was sequenced was peripheral blood. These receptors all stem from a man aged 25 to 40 with COVID-19, enrolled during active disease.

The V gene is TRBV5-1, the J gene TRBJ2-7, with TRBD2 identical over 11 bases. J lost 2 bases, V lost 0 bases, and 13 bases had no gene match. Germline V gives CDR1 SGHRS, CDR2 YFSETQ. CDR3 length: 19 amino acids. As DNA, the CDR3 is TGCGCCAGCAGCTTGGTGTCACTAGCGGGGGCCGGCGTAACCTACGAGCAGTACTTC. Amino acids: CASSLVSLAGAGVTYEQYF.

This sequence joins TRBV7-9 and TRBJ2-1; 9 nucleotides match TRBD1. Germline assignment: CDR1 SEHNR and CDR2 FQNEAQ (reference sequence). CDR3 length equals 15 residues. V dropped 5 bases and J dropped 3; count of bases not matched to a gene: 5. CDR3 nucleotides: TGTGCCAGCAGCCCACCGGGACAGGGCTACAATGAGCAGTTCTTC. Amino acid sequence: CASSPPGQGYNEQFF.

The gene calls are TRBV6-6 and TRBJ2-2; the match to TRBD1 covers 7 bases. This CDR3 has 16 amino acids. The V segment lost 7 bases and the J segment 6 bases; nucleotides outside the gene matches: 14. CDR1 is MNHNY, CDR2 SVGAGI, per germline (reference sequence). Here the CDR3 reads CASKKRGPESAGELFF. The DNA for the CDR3 is TGTGCCAGCAAAAAAAGGGGGCCTGAGAGCGCCGGGGAGCTGTTTTTT.

The chain is built from TRBV18 and TRBJ2-1; 9 bases agree with TRBD2. This CDR3 spans 17 amino acids. The V gene's germline CDR1 is KGHSH and CDR2 LQKENI. After removal of 0 bases from V and 3 bases from J, the junction contained 6 bases not matched to a gene. CDR3 in DNA: TGTGCCAGCTCACCACCGGGAGCGGGGGGCTTCTACAATGAGCAGTTCTTC. Translating gives CASSPPGAGGFYNEQFF. Full variable domain (rest looked up from reference TRBV18 and TRBJ2-1): NAGVMQNPRHLVRRRGQEARLRCSPMKGHSHVYWYRQLPEEGLKFMVYLQKENIIDESGMPKERFSAEFPKEGPSILRIQQVVRGDSAAYFCASSPPGAGGFYNEQFFGPGTRLTVL.

The chain has TRBV20-1 and TRBJ1-2, with D tentatively TRBD1 (5 bases). Germline V lookup: CDR1 DFQATT, CDR2 SNEGSKA (reference sequence). This CDR3 is 11 amino acids long. With 3 bases removed from V and 8 bases from J, the gap between germline ends came to 10 bases. CDR3 amino acids: CSASPRAGYTF. The CDR3 nucleotides are TGCAGTGCTAGCCCCAGGGCGGGCTACACCTTC.

The V call is TRBV5-6, the J call TRBJ2-5, with 7 bases fitting TRBD1. This CDR3 region has 15 residues. CDR1 and CDR2 (germline): SGHDT, YYEEEE. With 0 bases clipped from V and 4 bases from J, the junction kept 6 bases outside the gene matches. The CDR3 sequence: CASSLEGARGETQYF. CDR3 DNA sequence: TGTGCCAGCAGCTTGGAGGGGGCGAGGGGAGAGACCCAGTACTTC.

J is TRBJ2-2 and V is TRBV27; 10 bases align to TRBD1. Germline CDR1 reads MNHEY; CDR2 reads SMNVEV (reference sequence). J gave up 8 bases and V 6 bases, and 9 bases lay outside the gene matches. The length of the CDR3 is 15 residues. CDR3 amino acids: CASSLGGQGSGELFF. DNA for the CDR3: TGTGCCAGCAGCCTTGGGGGACAGGGGTCGGGGGAGCTGTTTTTT.

This chain connects TRBV29-1 to TRBJ2-3, with a weak D call TRBD2 (6 bases). Germline CDR1 SQVTM, CDR2 ANQGSEA. The V gene lost 7 bases and the J gene lost 5 bases, with 16 bases spanning the gap. The CDR3 totals 13 residues. The CDR3 loop is CSGRGGMRDTQYF. The CDR3 nucleotides are TGCAGCGGAAGAGGCGGGATGAGAGATACGCAGTATTTT.

The rearrangement joins TRBV5-1 to TRBJ2-5; perhaps TRBD2 as D (5 bases). The CDR3 is 14 amino acids. CDR1 and CDR2 (germline): SGHRS, YFSETQ. Trimming shortened V by 4 bases and J by 3 bases, and 13 bases separated the two germline ends. The CDR3 spells CASSPLGSEETQYF. DNA for the CDR3: TGCGCCAGCAGCCCCCTAGGGAGTGAAGAGACCCAGTACTTC.

The chain employs TRBV19 and TRBJ2-1; TRBD1 aligns across 10 bases. CDR1 and CDR2 from the germline V gene are LNHDA and SQIVND (reference sequence). V shed 11 bases and J 4 bases; nucleotides not matched to a gene: 11. The CDR3 length is 15 residues. The CDR3 spells CAPARDRGSYNEQFF. In nucleotides, the CDR3 is TGTGCCCCAGCCCGGGACAGGGGTAGTTACAATGAGCAGTTCTTC.

This sequence joins TRBV5-1 and TRBJ2-7; 8 bases are a match to TRBD1. The CDR3 runs 13 residues. J gave up 3 bases and V 3 bases, and 2 bases lay outside the gene matches. Germline V CDR1 and CDR2: SGHRS, YFSETQ. CDR3 amino acids: CASSYTGGYEQYF. As DNA, the CDR3 is TGCGCCAGCAGCTACACAGGGGGCTACGAGCAGTACTTC.

The chain employs TRBV4-3 and TRBJ1-2; weak D call: TRBD1 (5 bases). The CDR3 totals 14 residues. Deletions cut 0 bases from V and 8 bases from J, with 13 bases between. CDR1 is LGHNA, CDR2 YSLEER, per germline. CDR3 residues: CASSQDRGIYGYTF. CDR3 DNA: TGCGCCAGCAGCCAAGATCGGGGGATTTACGGCTACACCTTC.